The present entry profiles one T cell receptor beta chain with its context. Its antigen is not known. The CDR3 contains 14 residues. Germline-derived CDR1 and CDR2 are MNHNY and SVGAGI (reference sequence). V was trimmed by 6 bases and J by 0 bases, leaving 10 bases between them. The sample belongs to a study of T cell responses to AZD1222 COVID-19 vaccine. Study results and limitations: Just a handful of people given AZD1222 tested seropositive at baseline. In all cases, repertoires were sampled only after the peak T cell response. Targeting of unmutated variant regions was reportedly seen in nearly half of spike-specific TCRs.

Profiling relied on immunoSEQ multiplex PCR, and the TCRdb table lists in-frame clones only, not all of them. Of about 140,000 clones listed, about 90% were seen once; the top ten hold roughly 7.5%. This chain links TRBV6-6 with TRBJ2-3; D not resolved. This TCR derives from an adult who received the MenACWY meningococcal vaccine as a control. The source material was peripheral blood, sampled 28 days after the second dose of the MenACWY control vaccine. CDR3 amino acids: CASSPLTSTDTQYF. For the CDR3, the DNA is TGTGCCAGCAGCCCTTTAACTAGCACAGATACGCAGTATTTT.